This TCR beta chain was documented in a study of cytomegalovirus exposure and HLA in healthy donors. Whole-study results and caveats: The listing of 150 or so TCR beta chains classed them as cytomegalovirus-associated. The TCR clusters that emerged in the first cohort tended, a later analysis found, to co-occur in the roughly 130 validation repertoires.

Libraries were prepared by immunoSEQ multiplex PCR; TCRdb keeps only in-frame clonotypes and omits some of them. The sample consists of 66,000 or so clones, 97% of them appearing once. The germline gives CDR1 MNHEY, CDR2 SMNVEV (reference sequence). The CDR3 is made up of 14 amino acids. The V end lost 1 base, the J end lost 1 base, and 7 bases lay between the germline ends. For this clone: Its antigen remains unknown.

The sequence was collected from a young woman in good health and CMV-seropositive. Material: PBMCs. This rearrangement joins TRBV27 to TRBJ1-1; D unresolved. CDR3 residues: CASSLLRGNTEAFF. CDR3 DNA sequence: TGTGCCAGCAGTTTATTACGGGGGAACACTGAAGCTTTCTTT.